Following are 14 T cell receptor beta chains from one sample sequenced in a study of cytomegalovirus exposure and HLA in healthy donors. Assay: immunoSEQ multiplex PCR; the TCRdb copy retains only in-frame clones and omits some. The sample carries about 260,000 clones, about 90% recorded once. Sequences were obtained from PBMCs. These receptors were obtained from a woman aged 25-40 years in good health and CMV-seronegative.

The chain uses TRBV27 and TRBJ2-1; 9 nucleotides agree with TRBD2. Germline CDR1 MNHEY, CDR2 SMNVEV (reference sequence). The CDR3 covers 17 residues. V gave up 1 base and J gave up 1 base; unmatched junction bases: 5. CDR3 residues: CASSLLATSGSYNEQFF. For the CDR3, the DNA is TGTGCCAGCAGTTTATTGGCGACTAGCGGTTCCTACAATGAGCAGTTCTTC.

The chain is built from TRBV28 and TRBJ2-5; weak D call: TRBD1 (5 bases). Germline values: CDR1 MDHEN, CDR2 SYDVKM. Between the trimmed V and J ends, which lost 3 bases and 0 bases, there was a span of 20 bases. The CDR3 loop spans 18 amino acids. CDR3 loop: CASSFTGIGVNYQETQYF. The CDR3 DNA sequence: TGTGCCAGCAGTTTTACTGGGATAGGGGTCAATTACCAAGAGACCCAGTACTTC.

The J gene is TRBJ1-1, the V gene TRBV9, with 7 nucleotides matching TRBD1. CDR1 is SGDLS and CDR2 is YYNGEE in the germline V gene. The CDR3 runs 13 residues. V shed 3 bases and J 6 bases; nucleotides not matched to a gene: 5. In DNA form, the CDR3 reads TGTGCCAGCAGCGCAGGGACAGATGCTGAAGCTTTCTTT. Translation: CASSAGTDAEAFF.

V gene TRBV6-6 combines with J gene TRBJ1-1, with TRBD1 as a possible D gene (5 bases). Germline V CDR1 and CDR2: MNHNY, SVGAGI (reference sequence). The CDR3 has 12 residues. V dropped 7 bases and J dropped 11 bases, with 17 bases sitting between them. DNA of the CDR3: TGTGCCAGCAACCCCGGGGGGGGTTCCGCTTTCTTT. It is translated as CASNPGGGSAFF.

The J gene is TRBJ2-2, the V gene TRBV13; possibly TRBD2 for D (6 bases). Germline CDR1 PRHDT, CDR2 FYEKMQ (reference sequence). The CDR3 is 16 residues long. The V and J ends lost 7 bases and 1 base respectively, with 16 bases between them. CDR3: CASNEAGSLNTGELFF. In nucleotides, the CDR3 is TGTGCCAGCAACGAAGCGGGTAGCTTGAACACCGGGGAGCTGTTTTTT.

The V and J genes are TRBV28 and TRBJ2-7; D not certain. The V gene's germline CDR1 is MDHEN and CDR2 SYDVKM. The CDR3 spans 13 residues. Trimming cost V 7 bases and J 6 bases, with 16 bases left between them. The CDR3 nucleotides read TGTGCCAGCAACAAACCGGCTTGGGGCGAGCAGTACTTC. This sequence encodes CASNKPAWGEQYF. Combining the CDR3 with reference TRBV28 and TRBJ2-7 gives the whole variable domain DVKVTQSSRYLVKRTGEKVFLECVQDMDHENMFWYRQDPGLGLRLIYFSYDVKMKEKGDIPEGYSVSREKKERFSLILESASTNQTSMYLCASNKPAWGEQYFGPGTRLTVT.

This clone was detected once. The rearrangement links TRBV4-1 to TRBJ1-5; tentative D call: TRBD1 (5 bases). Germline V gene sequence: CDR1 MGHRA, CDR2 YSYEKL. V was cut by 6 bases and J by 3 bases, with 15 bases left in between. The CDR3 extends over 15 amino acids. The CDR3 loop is CASRTSFRDNQPQHF. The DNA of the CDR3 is TGCGCCAGCAGGACTAGTTTCAGGGACAATCAGCCCCAGCATTTT.

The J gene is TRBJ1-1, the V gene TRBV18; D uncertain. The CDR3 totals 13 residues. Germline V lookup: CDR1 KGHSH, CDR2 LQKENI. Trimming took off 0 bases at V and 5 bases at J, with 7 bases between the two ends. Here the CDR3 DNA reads TGTGCCAGCTCACCACCGGGGAGGACTGAAGCTTTCTTT. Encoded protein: CASSPPGRTEAFF.

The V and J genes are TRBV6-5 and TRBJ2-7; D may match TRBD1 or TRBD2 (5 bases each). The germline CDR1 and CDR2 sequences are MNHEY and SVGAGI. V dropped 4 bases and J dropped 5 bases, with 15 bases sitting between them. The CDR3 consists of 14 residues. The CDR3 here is CASSLGSRVHEQYF. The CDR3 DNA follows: TGTGCCAGCAGTTTAGGGAGCAGGGTCCACGAGCAGTACTTC.

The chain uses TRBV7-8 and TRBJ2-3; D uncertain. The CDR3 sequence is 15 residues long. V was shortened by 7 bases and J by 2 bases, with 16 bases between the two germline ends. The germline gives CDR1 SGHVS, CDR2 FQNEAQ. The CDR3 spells CASTTTPGSTDTQYF. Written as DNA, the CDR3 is TGTGCCAGCACCACAACACCGGGTTCCACAGATACGCAGTATTTT.

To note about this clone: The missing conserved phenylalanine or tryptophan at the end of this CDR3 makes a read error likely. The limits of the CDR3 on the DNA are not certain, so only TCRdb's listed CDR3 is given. Here the CDR3 reads CASRWRDLR. This chain connects TRBV21-1 to TRBJ1-5. TRBV21-1 is shown as a pseudogene. The CDR3 totals 9 residues, both ends included.

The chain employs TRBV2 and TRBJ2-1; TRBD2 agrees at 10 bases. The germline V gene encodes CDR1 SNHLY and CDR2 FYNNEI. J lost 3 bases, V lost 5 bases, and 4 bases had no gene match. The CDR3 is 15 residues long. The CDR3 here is CASSLAGGYYNEQFF. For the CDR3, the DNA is TGTGCCAGCAGTTTAGCGGGAGGCTACTACAATGAGCAGTTCTTC.

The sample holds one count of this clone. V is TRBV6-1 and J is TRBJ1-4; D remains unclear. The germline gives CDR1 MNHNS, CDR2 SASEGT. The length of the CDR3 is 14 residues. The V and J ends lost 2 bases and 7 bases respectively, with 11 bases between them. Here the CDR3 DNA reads TGTGCCAGCAGTGAATACGAGGAAGTTGAAAAACTGTTTTTT. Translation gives CASSEYEEVEKLFF.

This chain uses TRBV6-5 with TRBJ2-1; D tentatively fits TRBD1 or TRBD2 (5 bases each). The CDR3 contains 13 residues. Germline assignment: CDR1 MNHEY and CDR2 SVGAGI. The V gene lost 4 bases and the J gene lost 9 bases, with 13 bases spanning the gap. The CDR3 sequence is CASSWDGGGEQFF. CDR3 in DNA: TGTGCCAGCAGTTGGGATGGGGGTGGTGAGCAGTTCTTC.